Below, 14 T cell receptor beta chains from the same sample are listed, as sequenced in a study of T cells in Graves' hyperthyroidism and ophthalmopathy. What was amplified from RNA transcripts were TCR beta CDR3 regions. HTBI primers were the set used in a first-round RT-PCR of the TCR CDR3. TCRdb reanalysed the multiplex PCR reads using MiXCR and keeps one entry per CDR3 protein. The table has under 350,000 distinct CDR3 sequences, about 18% seen once. The sequencing input was blood. These receptor sequences come from a woman aged 60-70 years with Graves' ophthalmopathy.

This clonotype was observed many times. The V gene is TRBV28, the J gene TRBJ1-4; the match to TRBD1 covers 7 bases. J was trimmed by 0 bases and V by 5 bases; bases with no gene match: 9. CDR3 length: 17 amino acids. From germline, CDR1 is MDHEN and CDR2 SYDVKM. CDR3 in DNA: TGTGCCAGCAGTACCGCGAGGCAGGGGGCAACTAATGAAAAACTGTTTTTT. Translated: CASSTARQGATNEKLFF.

This clonotype was counted ten times or more. This sequence joins TRBV27 and TRBJ2-1, with 8 bases matching TRBD1. There are 16 residues in the CDR3. Germline CDR1 and CDR2: MNHEY and SMNVEV (reference sequence). V shed 4 bases, J shed 4 bases, and the junction held 9 bases outside the gene matches. CDR3 DNA: TGTGCCAGCAGTTACCGACAGGGGACGGGGTACAATGAGCAGTTCTTC. Protein sequence: CASSYRQGTGYNEQFF.

This clonotype occurred many times. The V gene is TRBV6-1, the J gene TRBJ1-6, with a tentative D call TRBD1 (5 bases). CDR3 length equals 16 residues. Germline CDR1 and CDR2: MNHNS and SASEGT. The ends were cut back, 2 bases at V and 9 bases at J, with 17 bases in the middle. In nucleotides, the CDR3 is TGTGCCAGCAGTGAAAGTCTTTCAGGGTTCGTTTCACCCCTCCACTTT. Amino acids: CASSESLSGFVSPLHF.

This clonotype has at least ten counts. The genes are TRBV7-2 and TRBJ2-1, with D tentatively TRBD1 (5 bases). CDR1 is SGHTA and CDR2 is FQGNSA in the germline V gene. Between the trimmed V and J ends, which lost 2 bases and 7 bases, there was a span of 24 bases. The CDR3 totals 18 residues. CDR3 loop: CASSLKLRGRTLSNEQFF. DNA of the CDR3: TGTGCCAGCAGCTTAAAGTTAAGGGGCAGGACATTATCAAATGAGCAGTTCTTC.

This clonotype was picked up many times. The chain couples TRBV20-1 to TRBJ2-7, with TRBD1 matching over 7 bases. The CDR3 is 14 amino acids. Per germline, CDR1 DFQATT and CDR2 SNEGSKA (reference sequence). The V gene end was trimmed by 5 bases and the J gene end by 2 bases; junction bases not matched to a gene: 9. The CDR3 DNA reads as TGCAGTGCTCGCTCCGGACAGGTAACCTACGAGCAGTACTTC. Translated: CSARSGQVTYEQYF.

This clonotype has more than one count but fewer than ten. The rearrangement joins TRBV4-1 to TRBJ1-2; 12 nucleotides line up with TRBD1. The CDR3 extends over 17 amino acids. With 4 bases clipped from V and 7 bases from J, the junction kept 13 bases outside the gene matches. Germline CDR1 reads MGHRA; CDR2 reads YSYEKL. The CDR3 nucleotides are TGCGCCAGCAGCCGAGAACCCCCGGGACAGGGGGCTGGTGGCTACACCTTC. As protein: CASSREPPGQGAGGYTF.

The V and J genes are TRBV2 and TRBJ1-5, with D possibly matching TRBD1 (5 bases). The CDR3 consists of 13 residues. Germline-derived CDR1 and CDR2 are SNHLY and FYNNEI. V gave up 10 bases and J gave up 4 bases, with 14 bases separating them. The CDR3 sequence: CAIRQNGNQPQHF. The CDR3 DNA is TGTGCCATAAGACAGAATGGAAATCAGCCCCAGCATTTT.

CDR3 sequence (DNA): TGTGCCAGCAGCCACCGGACAGGGGGTTATAATTCACCCCTCCACTTT. Its translation is CASSHRTGGYNSPLHF. The gene calls are TRBV7-2 and TRBJ1-6, with 10 bases identical to TRBD1. V was pared by 5 bases and J by 4 bases, with 5 bases of the junction left unmatched. Germline CDR1 is SGHTA and CDR2 is FQGNSA. The CDR3 consists of 16 residues.

There are a few counts of this clonotype. The V gene is TRBV7-8, the J gene TRBJ2-7, with TRBD1 matching 7 bases. CDR3 length: 15 amino acids. Trimming removed 2 bases from V and 5 bases from J; junction bases left unmatched: 9. The germline V gene encodes CDR1 SGHVS and CDR2 FQNEAQ. CDR3 sequence reads: CASSLRQGSGHEQYF. DNA for the CDR3: TGTGCCAGCAGCTTACGACAGGGCTCCGGACACGAGCAGTACTTC.

The chain employs TRBV20-1 and TRBJ2-7; TRBD2 matches at 9 bases. After removal of 4 bases from V and 1 base from J, the junction contained 5 bases not matched to a gene. The CDR3 has 14 amino acids. Germline V gives CDR1 DFQATT, CDR2 SNEGSKA (reference sequence). In nucleotides, the CDR3 is TGCAGTGCTACTTCTAGCGGGAATTCCTACGAGCAGTACTTC. Its protein product is CSATSSGNSYEQYF.

V usage is TRBV9 and J usage is TRBJ1-3; tentatively, D is TRBD1 (6 bases). The CDR3 is 16 amino acids. V lost 0 bases to trimming and J lost 3 bases, with 13 bases between them. Germline assignment: CDR1 SGDLS and CDR2 YYNGEE. CDR3 in DNA: TGTGCCAGCAGCGTAGCTCCAGGGGTCTATGGAAACACCATATATTTT. This gives the protein CASSVAPGVYGNTIYF. The variable domain in full, completed from reference TRBV9 and TRBJ1-3, reads DSGVTQTPKHLITATGQRVTLRCSPRSGDLSVYWYQQSLDQGLQFLIQYYNGEERAKGNILERFSAQQFPDLHSELNLSSLELGDSALYFCASSVAPGVYGNTIYFGEGSWLTVV.

The chain employs TRBV6-1 and TRBJ1-1; D is unclear. The CDR3 extends over 13 amino acids. Per germline, CDR1 MNHNS and CDR2 SASEGT. Trimming removed 6 bases at V and 1 base at J, with 9 bases between. As DNA, the CDR3 is TGTGCCAGCAGCCGCTGGACGAACACTGAAGCTTTCTTT. Translating it yields CASSRWTNTEAFF.

This clonotype was detected many times. The rearrangement joins TRBV4-2 to TRBJ2-3; D call uncertain. The CDR3 has 14 amino acids. The V end lost 0 bases, the J end lost 3 bases, and 7 bases lay between the germline ends. CDR1 is LGHNA and CDR2 is YNFKEQ in the germline V gene. CDR3: CASSQDGSTDTQYF. The CDR3 nucleotides are TGTGCCAGCAGCCAAGATGGTTCAACAGATACGCAGTATTTT.

In this sample, this clonotype turned up a few times. This chain links TRBV11-2 with TRBJ1-2; D call uncertain. V lost 6 bases, J lost 5 bases, and 16 bases lay in between. The CDR3 runs 14 residues. Germline V gene sequence: CDR1 SGHAT, CDR2 FQNNGV. The CDR3 region has the DNA TGTGCCAGCAGAAGACTTACAGCCCCGTATGGCTACACCTTC. Its translation is CASRRLTAPYGYTF.